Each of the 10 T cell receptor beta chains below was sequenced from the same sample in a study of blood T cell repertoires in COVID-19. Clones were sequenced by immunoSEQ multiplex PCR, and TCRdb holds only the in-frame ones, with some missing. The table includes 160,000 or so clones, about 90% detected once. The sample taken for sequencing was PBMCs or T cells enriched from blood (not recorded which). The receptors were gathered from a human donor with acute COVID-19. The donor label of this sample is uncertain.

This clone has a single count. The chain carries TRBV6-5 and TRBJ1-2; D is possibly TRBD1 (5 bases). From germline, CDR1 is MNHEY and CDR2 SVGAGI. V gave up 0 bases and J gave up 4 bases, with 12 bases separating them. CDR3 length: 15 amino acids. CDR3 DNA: TGTGCCAGCAGTTACTCCTACAGGCCATCCTATGGCTACACCTTC. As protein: CASSYSYRPSYGYTF.

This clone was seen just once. The CDR3 loop is CASSWGGFSNQPQHF. The CDR3 DNA is TGTGCCAGTAGTTGGGGGGGTTTTAGCAATCAGCCCCAGCATTTT. The gene calls are TRBV19 and TRBJ1-5; D might be TRBD1 (5 bases). The CDR3 runs 15 residues. V lost 5 bases and J 0 bases, leaving 11 bases between the germline ends. Germline V gives CDR1 LNHDA, CDR2 SQIVND (reference sequence).

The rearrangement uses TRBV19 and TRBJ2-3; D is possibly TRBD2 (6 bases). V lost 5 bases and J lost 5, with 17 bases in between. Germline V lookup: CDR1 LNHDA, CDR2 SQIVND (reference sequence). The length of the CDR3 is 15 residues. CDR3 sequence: CASSAGGTVIDTQYF. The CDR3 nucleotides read TGTGCCAGTAGTGCCGGGGGTACCGTTATAGATACGCAGTATTTT.

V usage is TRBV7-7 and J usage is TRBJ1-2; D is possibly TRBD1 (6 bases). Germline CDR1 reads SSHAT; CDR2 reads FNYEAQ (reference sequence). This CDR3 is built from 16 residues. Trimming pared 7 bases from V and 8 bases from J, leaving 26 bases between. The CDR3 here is CASTKGGPRGARGYTF. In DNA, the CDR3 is TGTGCCAGCACCAAAGGAGGTCCGCGGGGGGCGAGAGGCTACACCTTC.

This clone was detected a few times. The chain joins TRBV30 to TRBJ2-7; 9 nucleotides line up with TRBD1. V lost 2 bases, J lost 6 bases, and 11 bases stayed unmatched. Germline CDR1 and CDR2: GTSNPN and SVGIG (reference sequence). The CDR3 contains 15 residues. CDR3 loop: CAWSTGTGSSGEQYF. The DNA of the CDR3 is TGTGCCTGGAGTACCGGGACAGGGTCAAGTGGCGAGCAGTACTTC.

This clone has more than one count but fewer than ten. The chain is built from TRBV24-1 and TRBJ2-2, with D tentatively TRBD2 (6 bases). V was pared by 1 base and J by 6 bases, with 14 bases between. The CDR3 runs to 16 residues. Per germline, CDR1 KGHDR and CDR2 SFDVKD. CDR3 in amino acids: CATSDFGTGKAGELFF. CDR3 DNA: TGTGCCACCAGTGATTTTGGGACTGGCAAAGCCGGGGAGCTGTTTTTT.

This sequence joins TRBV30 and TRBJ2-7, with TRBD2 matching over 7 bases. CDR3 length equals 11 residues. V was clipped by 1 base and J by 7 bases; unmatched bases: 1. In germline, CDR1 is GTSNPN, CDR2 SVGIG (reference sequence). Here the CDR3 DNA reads TGTGCCTGGAGTGCCGGGAGGGAGCAGTACTTC. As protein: CAWSAGREQYF.

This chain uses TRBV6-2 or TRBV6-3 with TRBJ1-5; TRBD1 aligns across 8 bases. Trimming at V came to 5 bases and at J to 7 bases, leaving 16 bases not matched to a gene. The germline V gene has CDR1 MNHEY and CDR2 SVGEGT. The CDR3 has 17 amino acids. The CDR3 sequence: CASSRLPMDGQGQPQHF. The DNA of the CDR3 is TGTGCCAGCAGTCGCCTGCCAATGGACGGACAGGGCCAGCCCCAGCATTTT.

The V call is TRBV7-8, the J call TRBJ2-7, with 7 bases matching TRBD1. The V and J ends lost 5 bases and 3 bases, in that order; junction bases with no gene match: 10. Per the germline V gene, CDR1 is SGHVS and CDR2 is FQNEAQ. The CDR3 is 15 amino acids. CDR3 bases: TGTGCCAGCAGCAGCTCAGGGGGAAACTACTACGAGCAGTACTTC. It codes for CASSSSGGNYYEQYF. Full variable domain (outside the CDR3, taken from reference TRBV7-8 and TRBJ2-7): GAGVSQSPRYKVAKRGQDVALRCDPISGHVSLFWYQQALGQGPEFLTYFQNEAQLDKSGLPSDRFFAERPEGSVSTLKIQRTQQEDSAVYLCASSSSGGNYYEQYFGPGTRLTVT.

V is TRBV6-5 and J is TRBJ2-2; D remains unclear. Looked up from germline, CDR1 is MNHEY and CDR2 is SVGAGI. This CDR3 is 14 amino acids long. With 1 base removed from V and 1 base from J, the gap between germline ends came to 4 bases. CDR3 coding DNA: TGTGCCAGCAGTTACTTCCAGAACACCGGGGAGCTGTTTTTT. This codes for CASSYFQNTGELFF.